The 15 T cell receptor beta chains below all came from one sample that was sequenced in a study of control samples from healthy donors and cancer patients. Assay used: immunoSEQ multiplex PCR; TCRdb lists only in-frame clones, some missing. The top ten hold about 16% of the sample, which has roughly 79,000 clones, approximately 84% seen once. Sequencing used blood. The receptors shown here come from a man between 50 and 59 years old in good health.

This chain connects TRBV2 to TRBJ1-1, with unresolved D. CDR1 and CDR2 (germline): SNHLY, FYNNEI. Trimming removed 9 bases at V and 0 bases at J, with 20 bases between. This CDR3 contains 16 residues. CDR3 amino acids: CASTEKSRGLNTEAFF. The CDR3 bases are TGTGCCAGTACCGAAAAGTCTCGTGGGTTGAACACTGAAGCTTTCTTT.

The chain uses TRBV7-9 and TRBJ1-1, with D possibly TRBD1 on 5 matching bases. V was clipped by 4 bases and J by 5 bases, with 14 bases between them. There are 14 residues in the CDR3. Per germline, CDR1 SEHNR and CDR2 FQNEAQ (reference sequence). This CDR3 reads CASSSEGVGTEAFF. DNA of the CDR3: TGTGCCAGCAGCTCCGAAGGGGTGGGGACTGAAGCTTTCTTT.

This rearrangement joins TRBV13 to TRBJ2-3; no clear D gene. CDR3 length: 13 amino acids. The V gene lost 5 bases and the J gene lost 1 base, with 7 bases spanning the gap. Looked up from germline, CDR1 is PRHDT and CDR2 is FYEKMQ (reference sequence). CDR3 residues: CASSPSGTDTQYF. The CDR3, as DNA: TGTGCCAGCAGCCCAAGCGGCACAGATACGCAGTATTTT.

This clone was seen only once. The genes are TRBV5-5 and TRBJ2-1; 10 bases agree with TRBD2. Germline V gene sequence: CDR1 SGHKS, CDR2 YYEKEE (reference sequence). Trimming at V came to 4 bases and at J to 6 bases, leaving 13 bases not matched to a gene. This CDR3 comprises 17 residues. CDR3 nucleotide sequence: TGTGCCAGCAGCCGTCAACTACTCCGGACTAGCGGCAATGAGCAGTTCTTC. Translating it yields CASSRQLLRTSGNEQFF.

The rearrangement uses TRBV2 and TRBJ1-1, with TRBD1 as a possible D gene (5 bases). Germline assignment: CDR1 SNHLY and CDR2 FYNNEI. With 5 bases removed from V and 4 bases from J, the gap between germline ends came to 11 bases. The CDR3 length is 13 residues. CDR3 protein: CASSQGDLTEAFF. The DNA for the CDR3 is TGTGCCAGCAGTCAAGGGGACCTCACTGAAGCTTTCTTT.

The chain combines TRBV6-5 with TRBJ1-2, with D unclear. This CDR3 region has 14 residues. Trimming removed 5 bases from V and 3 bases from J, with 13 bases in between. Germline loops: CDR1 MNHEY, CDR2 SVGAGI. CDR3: CASSPLEGYYGYTF. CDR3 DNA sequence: TGTGCCAGCAGTCCCCTGGAGGGATACTATGGCTACACCTTC.

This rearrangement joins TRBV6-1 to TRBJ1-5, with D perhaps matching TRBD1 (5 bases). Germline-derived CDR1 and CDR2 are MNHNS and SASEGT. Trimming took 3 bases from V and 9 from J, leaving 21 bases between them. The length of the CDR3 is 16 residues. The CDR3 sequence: CASSEHIGPYQGPQHF. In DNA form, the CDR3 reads TGTGCCAGCAGTGAGCACATAGGGCCCTATCAGGGGCCCCAGCATTTT.

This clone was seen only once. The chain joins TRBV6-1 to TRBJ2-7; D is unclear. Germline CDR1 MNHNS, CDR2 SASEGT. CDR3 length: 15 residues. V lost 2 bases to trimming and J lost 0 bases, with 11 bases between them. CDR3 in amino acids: CASSENTKPSYEQYF. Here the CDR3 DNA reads TGTGCCAGCAGTGAAAACACCAAACCCTCCTACGAGCAGTACTTC.

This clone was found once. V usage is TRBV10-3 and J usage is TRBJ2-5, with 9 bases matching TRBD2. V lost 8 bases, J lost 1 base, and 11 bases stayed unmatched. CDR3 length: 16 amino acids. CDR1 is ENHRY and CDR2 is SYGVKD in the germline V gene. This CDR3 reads CAIGLSTSGAQETQYF. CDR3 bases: TGTGCCATCGGACTCTCGACTAGCGGAGCCCAAGAGACCCAGTACTTC.

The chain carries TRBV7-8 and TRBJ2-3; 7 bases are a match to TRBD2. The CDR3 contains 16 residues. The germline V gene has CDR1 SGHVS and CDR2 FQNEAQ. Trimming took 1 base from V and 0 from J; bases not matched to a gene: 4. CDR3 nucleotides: TGTGCCAGCAGCTTAGAGATGGGGGGGAGCACAGATACGCAGTATTTT. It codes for CASSLEMGGSTDTQYF.

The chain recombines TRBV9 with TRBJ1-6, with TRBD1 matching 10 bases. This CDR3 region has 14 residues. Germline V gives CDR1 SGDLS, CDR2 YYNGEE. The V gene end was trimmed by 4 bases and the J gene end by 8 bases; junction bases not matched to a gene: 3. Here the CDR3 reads CASSQGTGDSPLHF. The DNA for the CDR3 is TGTGCCAGCAGCCAAGGGACAGGGGATTCACCCCTCCACTTT.

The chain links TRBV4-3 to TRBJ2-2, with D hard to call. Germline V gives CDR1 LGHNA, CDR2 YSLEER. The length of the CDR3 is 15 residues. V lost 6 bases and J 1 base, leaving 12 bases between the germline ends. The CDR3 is CASRGTGRNTGELFF. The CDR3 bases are TGCGCCAGCAGGGGAACGGGTCGGAACACCGGGGAGCTGTTTTTT.

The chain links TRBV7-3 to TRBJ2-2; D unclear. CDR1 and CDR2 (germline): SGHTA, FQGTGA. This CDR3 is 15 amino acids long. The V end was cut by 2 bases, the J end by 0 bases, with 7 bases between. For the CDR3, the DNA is TGTGCCAGCAGCTTAGGGCTTCCGAACACCGGGGAGCTGTTTTTT. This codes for CASSLGLPNTGELFF.

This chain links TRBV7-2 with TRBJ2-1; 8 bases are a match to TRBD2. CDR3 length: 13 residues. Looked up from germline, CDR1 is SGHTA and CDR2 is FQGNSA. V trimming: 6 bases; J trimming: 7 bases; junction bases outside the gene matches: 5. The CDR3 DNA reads TGTGCCAGCAGATGGACTAGCCGGAATGAGCAGTTCTTC. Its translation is CASRWTSRNEQFF.

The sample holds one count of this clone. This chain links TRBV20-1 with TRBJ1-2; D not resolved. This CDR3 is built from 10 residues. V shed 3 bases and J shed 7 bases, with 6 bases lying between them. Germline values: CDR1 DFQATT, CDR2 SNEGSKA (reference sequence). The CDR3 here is CSASSGGYTF. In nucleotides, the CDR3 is TGCAGTGCTAGTTCAGGTGGCTACACCTTC.